The entry that follows covers one TCR beta chain sequence. This receptor's antigen is unknown. Base-call qualities are not available, and no considerably larger clone is one nucleotide away. Genomic DNA was isolated from the sorted cells so that the TCRbeta CDR3 region could be sequenced. The immunoSEQ Assay was used to sequence the TCRbeta CDR3 regions. Imported from immuneACCESS, the table was reduced by TCRdb to in-frame sequences with V and J called. These copies leave out some clones; in studies compared against another copy, an unresolved V gene accounts for under half, and the cause of the remainder is not known. The sample table shows roughly 25,000 clones, and 77% are seen once. The ten largest make up approximately 2% of the sample. The data were taken from a study of OX40 agonist ivuxolimab in advanced cancers. In terms of the full investigation: Ivuxolimab was a fully human IgG2 agonistic monoclonal antibody targeting the costimulatory receptor OX40 (CD134). Intravenous ivuxolimab was administered to patients every 2 weeks at six dose levels: 0.01, 0.1, 0.3, 1.5, 3 and 10 mg/kg. Of the approximately 50 patients in dose escalation, some 20 had hepatocellular carcinoma, some 15 had melanoma, 9 had renal cell carcinoma and 9 had head and neck cancer. A male proportion of around 80% and a mean age of about 60 years, ranging from 23 to 79, were recorded for the dose-escalation cohort. Patients were allowed to have had prior anti-PD-1, anti-PD-L1 or anti-CTLA-4 therapy, and 40% of the dose-escalation patients had been treated with checkpoint inhibitors. Partial responses occurred in three dose-escalation patients: two with cutaneous melanoma and one with hepatocellular carcinoma. Peripheral TCRbeta sequencing was intended to test whether TCR sequence diversity was altered and clonal T-cell expansion was caused by ivuxolimab. The monotherapy dose-escalation portion (N = 52 patients) of the phase I ivuxolimab trial is reported in the paper. What the work shows at the level of the full study, not this receptor alone: The antigen specificity of the peripheral T cells that underwent clonal expansion was not determined. After ivuxolimab, CD8+ T cells had more expanded clones than CD4+ T cells on average. Low levels of normalized T-cell clonal expansion were also seen in some patients who did not respond. Partial responders in the 0.1-3.0 mg/kg groups had among the lowest normalized peripheral clonal expansion, especially among CD8+ T cells. Clonal expansion of both CD4+ and CD8+ blood T cells was observed from baseline to week 6 at doses 0.1 to 3.0 mg/kg.

Trimming takes 2 bases from V and 1 base from J, and the germline ends sit 11 bases apart. The cysteine opens and the phenylalanine closes a CDR3 of 15 amino acids. CDR3 DNA only is kept here, 45 bases in frame from base 1. Reading the germline V gene (reference sequence) gives CDR1 MNHNY and CDR2 SVGAGI. The trial excluded patients who had a history of autoimmune disease or who were on systemic immunosuppression. Peripheral blood for TCR sequencing was collected from all dose cohorts at baseline, on cycle 4 day 1, and on cycle 7 day 1. Samples were obtained from an open-label, multicenter, first-in-human phase I dose-escalation trial of ivuxolimab. Adults with locally advanced or metastatic head and neck squamous cell, hepatocellular, melanoma or renal cell carcinoma were enrolled in the trial. Before TCR sequencing, CD4+ and CD8+ T cells were separately sorted from peripheral blood.

The chain joins TRBV6-6 to TRBJ1-1; the best D guess is TRBD1, with 6 bases matching. The specimen comprised CD4+ or CD8+ T cells sorted from blood, sampled in a trial of the OX40 agonist ivuxolimab. The TCR was taken from an adult with an advanced solid tumor such as melanoma, head and neck, liver or kidney cancer. The CDR3 protein: CASSYGGRSNTEAFF. The bases read TGTGCCAGCAGTTACGGGGGCCGCTCGAACACTGAAGCTTTCTTT.